This T cell receptor (beta chain) originates from a study of CD4 T cells in relation to SARS-CoV-2 and coronaviruses. Study context: After 10 days of antigen culture, PBMC TCR beta CDR3s were sequenced.

Trimming removed 2 bases from V and 7 bases from J; junction bases left unmatched: 12. CDR3 length: 17 residues. Per germline, CDR1 MNHEY and CDR2 SVGEGT. Study results and caveats: This crossreactivity analysis covered spike protein alone, no other viral proteins.

The unexposed donors gave CD4+ T cells in about 2011-2018, prior to COVID-19. Isolation of CD4+ T cells took place after 10 days in culture. Fresh IL-2 medium replaced half the medium on days 3 and 7. Produced via immunoSEQ multiplex PCR; TCRdb's table is partial and in-frame only. Of tens of thousands of clones listed, roughly 78% are singletons. In this sample, this clone turned up a few times. Its target is not known. The V gene is TRBV6-2 or TRBV6-3, the J gene TRBJ2-1; 9 bases are shared with TRBD1. The source material was CD4+ T cells from PBMCs, cultured in vitro. The sequence derives from a human donor in good health. CDR3 loop: CASSYREGTGSWNEQFF. The CDR3 bases are TGTGCCAGCAGTTACCGAGAGGGGACAGGGTCGTGGAATGAGCAGTTCTTC.